The present TCR beta chain was sequenced within a study of a mutant IDH1 vaccine in newly diagnosed glioma. Whole-study context: Standard pretreatment was either radiotherapy, temozolomide, or, for most, radiochemotherapy with temozolomide. Study outcomes and limitations: Among all patients, vaccine-induced immune responses occurred in roughly 93%. Pseudoprogression seemed unrelated to changes in top peripheral T cell clonotypes.

The repertoire was sequenced with immunoSEQ multiplex PCR; TCRdb's copy has only in-frame clones and lacks some. This table holds 30,000 to 40,000 clones, 75% to 85% found once. Time point: baseline, week 1 (first vaccination visit). The treatment denotes: pre-vaccination baseline after standard-of-care therapy. The astrocytomas were IDH1-mutant, ATRX-negative, and WHO grade 3 or 4. As for this clone: Its antigen is unidentified.

V shed 0 bases and J shed 0 bases, with 8 bases lying between them. The CDR3 is 15 amino acids. Germline CDR1 SGHTA, CDR2 FQGTGA. This chain joins TRBV7-3 and TRBJ1-1; no firm D call. The material sequenced was PBMCs, taken from a glioma patient treated with radiotherapy, temozolomide or both. This receptor was obtained from a man aged 35 to 55 with glioma. Some clones in this sample may be carry-over from other donors' samples. The CDR3 sequence is CASSLTPGVNTEAFF. The DNA for the CDR3 is TGTGCCAGCAGCTTAACACCGGGCGTGAACACTGAAGCTTTCTTT.